This is a list of T cell receptor beta chains from one sample in a study of cytomegalovirus exposure and HLA in healthy donors. Profiling relied on immunoSEQ multiplex PCR, and the TCRdb table lists in-frame clones only, not all of them. Of roughly 150,000 clones listed, roughly 82% are singletons. Sequences were obtained from PBMCs. The receptors were gathered from a man aged 25 to 40 in good health and CMV-seropositive. CDR3s include the opening cysteine and the closing phenylalanine or tryptophan. A D gene is named only where the DNA matches it firmly. Clone sizes are given selectively: once, few, many, or a class where the clone is expanded.

13	TRBV30	once	NA	TRBJ1-5	CAWRRDSNQPQHF	TGTGCCTGGAGACGAGATAGCAATCAGCCCCAGCATTTT
11	TRBV28	NA	NA	TRBJ1-1	CASSQPGEAFF	TGTGCCAGCAGTCAACCAGGGGAGGCTTTCTTT
11	TRBV6-6	NA	TRBD1	TRBJ2-7	CASSLDRAQYF	TGTGCCAGCAGTTTGGACAGGGCCCAGTACTTC
15	TRBV10-3	NA	NA	TRBJ2-3	CAISEGGGVTDTQYF	TGTGCCATCAGTGAGGGAGGCGGGGTGACAGATACGCAGTATTTT
15	TRBV19	few	TRBD2	TRBJ2-1	CASSIRRGSYNEQFF	TGTGCCAGTAGTATACGGCGGGGGTCCTACAATGAGCAGTTCTTC
17	TRBV15	few	TRBD2	TRBJ2-2	CATSGSGGPRDTGELFF	TGTGCCACCAGCGGGTCGGGGGGGCCGCGAGACACCGGGGAGCTGTTTTTT
14	TRBV25-1	NA	NA	TRBJ2-1	CASSEVKGGGPQFF	TGTGCCAGCAGTGAAGTAAAGGGGGGGGGCCCGCAGTTCTTC
15	TRBV28	NA	TRBD1	TRBJ1-5	CASINTGVSNQPQHF	TGTGCCAGCATTAATACAGGGGTTAGCAATCAGCCCCAGCATTTT
16	TRBV4-1	NA	TRBD1	TRBJ2-7	CASSLQTGTGPYEQYF	TGCGCCAGCAGCCTGCAAACCGGGACAGGACCCTACGAGCAGTACTTC
15	TRBV5-4	NA	TRBD1	TRBJ2-1	CASSLGTGGDNEQFF	TGTGCCAGCAGTCTCGGGACAGGGGGTGACAATGAGCAGTTCTTC
16	TRBV11-2	NA	NA	TRBJ1-4	CASSLAGPGYNEKLFF	TGTGCCAGCAGCTTAGCTGGGCCAGGTTATAATGAAAAACTGTTTTTT
14	TRBV5-6	once	NA	TRBJ2-5	CASSLVVRQETQYF	TGTGCCAGCAGCTTGGTAGTCAGGCAAGAGACCCAGTACTTC
11	TRBV28	NA	TRBD2	TRBJ2-7	CASRGRGEQYF	TGTGCCAGCCGGGGGAGGGGCGAGCAGTACTTC
14	TRBV9	once	TRBD1	TRBJ2-7	CASSLGQGTYEQYF	TGTGCCAGCAGCCTAGGACAGGGGACCTACGAGCAGTACTTC